The 30 T cell receptor beta chains reported below all come from one sample, sequenced in a study of CD8+CD57+ T cells in acquired aplastic anemia. The study profiled TCR beta VDJ and CDR3 using genomic DNA as template. MiXCR was run by TCRdb on the reads, yielding one entry per CDR3 protein. Of around 180,000 distinct CDR3 sequences in the sample, 60% to 70% were seen once. Sequenced: sorted CD4+, CD8+, or CD8+CD57+ T cells (not recorded which) from PBMCs. Source of these receptors: a human donor in good health.

This rearrangement joins TRBV7-9 to TRBJ2-3, with TRBD2 as a possible D gene (7 bases). The CDR3 is 13 residues long. In germline, CDR1 is SEHNR, CDR2 FQNEAQ (reference sequence). With 4 bases removed from V and 4 bases from J, the gap between germline ends came to 9 bases. The CDR3 is CASSSRGPDTQYF. CDR3 in DNA: TGTGCCAGCAGCTCGCGGGGGCCAGATACGCAGTATTTT.

This clonotype has a count of ten or more. The CDR3 DNA sequence: TGTGCCACCAGCAGAGATTGGGCAGTGGCAGCTGAAGCTTTCTTT. Its protein is CATSRDWAVAAEAFF. The chain is built from TRBV15 and TRBJ1-1; D unresolved. Per the germline V gene, CDR1 is LNHNV and CDR2 is YYDKDF (reference sequence). The CDR3 sequence is 15 residues long. Trimming cost V 0 bases and J 6 bases, with 14 bases left between them.

The J gene is TRBJ2-3, the V gene TRBV5-6; tentative D call: TRBD2 (6 bases). The ends were cut back, 0 bases at V and 11 bases at J, with 7 bases in the middle. Germline assignment: CDR1 SGHDT and CDR2 YYEEEE. The CDR3 totals 11 residues. The CDR3 DNA reads as TGTGCCAGCAGCTTGGGGGGACTGCAGTATTTT. This translates into CASSLGGLQYF.

The chain employs TRBV20-1 and TRBJ1-1; tentative D call: TRBD1 (5 bases). The CDR3 spans 12 residues. Germline loops: CDR1 DFQATT, CDR2 SNEGSKA (reference sequence). Trimming cost V 6 bases and J 1 base, with 9 bases left between them. The CDR3 here is CSASQGNTEAFF. The CDR3 coding sequence is TGCAGTGCGAGCCAGGGGAACACTGAAGCTTTCTTT.

There are many counts of this clonotype. This chain joins TRBV20-1 and TRBJ2-7, with 10 bases matching TRBD1. Germline CDR1 reads DFQATT; CDR2 reads SNEGSKA (reference sequence). This CDR3 spans 13 amino acids. Unmatched junction bases numbered 8, after V lost 5 bases and J lost 7 bases. The CDR3 nucleotides read TGCAGTGCTCCCGACAGGGGGCGTTATGAGCAGTACTTC. Amino acid sequence: CSAPDRGRYEQYF.

The chain is built from TRBV29-1 and TRBJ2-7; D possibly corresponds to TRBD1 (5 bases). V was trimmed by 7 bases and J by 4 bases, leaving 11 bases between them. CDR1 is SQVTM and CDR2 is ANQGSEA in the germline V gene. The CDR3 runs 11 residues. The CDR3: CSAAKGYEQYF. The CDR3 DNA sequence: TGCAGCGCCGCTAAGGGGTACGAGCAGTACTTC.

The chain uses TRBV20-1 and TRBJ2-7; 7 bases match TRBD2. V lost 0 bases and J lost 4; bases outside the gene matches: 18. Per the germline V gene, CDR1 is DFQATT and CDR2 is SNEGSKA (reference sequence). The CDR3 extends over 18 amino acids. The CDR3 is CSARDLDLAVRQRYEQYF. The CDR3 DNA is TGCAGTGCTAGAGATCTCGATCTAGCGGTCAGGCAGAGGTACGAGCAGTACTTC.

The V gene is TRBV6-4, the J gene TRBJ2-3; 14 bases align to TRBD2. Germline V gene data show CDR1 as MRHNA and CDR2 as SNTAGT. Trimming cost V 0 bases and J 4 bases; bases outside gene matches: 0. This CDR3 spans 16 amino acids. The CDR3 sequence is CASSDSTSGGADTQYF. The CDR3 coding sequence is TGTGCCAGCAGTGACTCGACTAGCGGGGGGGCAGATACGCAGTATTTT.

Regarding this clonotype: A read error is possible here, since a much larger clone lies one base away. The chain carries TRBV12-5 and TRBJ1-2, with TRBD1 identical over 7 bases. After removal of 5 bases from V and 6 bases from J, the junction contained 12 bases not matched to a gene. Germline V CDR1 and CDR2: LGHNT, FRNRAP. This CDR3 is built from 15 residues. As DNA, the CDR3 is TGTGCTAGTGGTCCCACTGACAGGGAAGGCCATGGCTACACCTTC. Protein: CASGPTDREGHGYTF.

The chain has TRBV2 and TRBJ1-2; D ambiguous. The CDR3 extends over 15 amino acids. Germline V lookup: CDR1 SNHLY, CDR2 FYNNEI. Trimming stripped 5 bases from V and 0 bases from J, with 13 bases between. The CDR3 here is CASSPEQYTNYGYTF. The DNA for the CDR3 is TGTGCCAGCAGTCCAGAACAGTATACTAACTATGGCTACACCTTC.

The rearrangement uses TRBV15 and TRBJ2-7; no clear D gene. The CDR3 is 12 residues long. Germline-derived CDR1 and CDR2 are LNHNV and YYDKDF (reference sequence). Trimming shortened V by 7 bases and J by 0 bases, and 7 bases separated the two germline ends. The CDR3: CATTDSSYEQYF. CDR3 nucleotides: TGTGCCACCACCGATAGCTCCTACGAGCAGTACTTC.

This chain joins TRBV2 and TRBJ2-3; 7 nucleotides align to TRBD1. Trimming took 6 bases from V and 0 from J; bases not matched to a gene: 15. The CDR3 spans 18 residues. Looked up from germline, CDR1 is SNHLY and CDR2 is FYNNEI. CDR3 nucleotides: TGTGCCAGCAGAGGACCTCGGGACAGCTATTCTAGCACAGATACGCAGTATTTT. Protein product: CASRGPRDSYSSTDTQYF.

Ten or more counts support this clonotype. J is TRBJ2-3 and V is TRBV25-1; 8 nucleotides line up with TRBD1. V dropped 6 bases and J dropped 1; count of bases not matched to a gene: 6. Germline loops: CDR1 MGHDK, CDR2 SYGVNS. CDR3 length: 15 residues. CDR3 protein: CASRPTGEGTDTQYF. The CDR3 DNA reads as TGTGCCAGCAGACCGACAGGGGAAGGCACAGATACGCAGTATTTT.

The genes are TRBV12-3 or TRBV12-4 and TRBJ2-6; D uncertain. The CDR3 is made up of 14 amino acids. V was clipped by 5 bases and J by 0 bases, with 5 bases between them. Here the CDR3 reads CASSPYSGANVLTF. CDR3 coding DNA: TGTGCCAGCAGTCCTTACTCTGGGGCCAACGTCCTGACTTTC.

On this clonotype: One junction end disagrees with the germline gene, perhaps due to a read error. J is TRBJ2-1 and V is TRBV6-1, with 10 bases aligning to TRBD2. This CDR3 has 15 amino acids. Germline CDR1 and CDR2: MNHNS and SASEGT. CDR3 coding DNA: TGTGCCACCAGTGAAGCTAGCGGGGGTGGAAATGAGCAGTTCTTC. It specifies CATSEASGGGNEQFF.

The rearrangement joins TRBV24-1 to TRBJ1-1; no reliable D call. Trimming left V 5 bases short and J 7 bases short, with 7 bases between. The CDR3 has 11 residues. The germline V gene encodes CDR1 KGHDR and CDR2 SFDVKD. For the CDR3, the DNA is TGTGCCACCAGTGTTCAAAATGAAGCTTTCTTT. It specifies CATSVQNEAFF.

The V call is TRBV15, the J call TRBJ1-2; 8 bases fit TRBD1. J lost 2 bases, V lost 3 bases, and 5 bases had no gene match. Germline CDR1 is LNHNV and CDR2 is YYDKDF (reference sequence). The CDR3 is 15 residues long. The CDR3, as DNA: TGTGCCACCAGCAGGGCGAGGACAGGGAACTATGGCTACACCTTC. Protein sequence: CATSRARTGNYGYTF.

V gene TRBV7-2 combines with J gene TRBJ1-6; D may be TRBD1 (5 bases). Between the trimmed V and J ends, which lost 1 base and 10 bases, there was a span of 14 bases. Germline loops: CDR1 SGHTA, CDR2 FQGNSA. This CDR3 region has 15 residues. The CDR3 spells CASSLVWERGSPLHF. In DNA, the CDR3 is TGTGCCAGCAGCTTAGTGTGGGAAAGGGGCTCACCCCTCCACTTT. The full variable domain, completed using reference TRBV7-2 and TRBJ1-6, is GAGVSQSPSNKVTEKGKDVELRCDPISGHTALYWYRQSLGQGLEFLIYFQGNSAPDKSGLPSDRFSAERTGGSVSTLTIQRTQQEDSAVYLCASSLVWERGSPLHFGNGTRLTVT.

The chain recombines TRBV29-1 with TRBJ2-3; the match to TRBD1 covers 8 bases. Germline CDR1 and CDR2: SQVTM and ANQGSEA. The V segment lost 6 bases and the J segment 4 bases; nucleotides outside the gene matches: 3. The CDR3 is 12 residues long. The CDR3 sequence is CSVGQGADTQYF. The CDR3 DNA reads TGCAGCGTAGGACAGGGAGCAGATACGCAGTATTTT.

This clonotype was observed many times. The chain's CDR3 is CATSRDFFQDEQYF. The CDR3 region has the DNA TGTGCCACCAGCAGAGATTTTTTTCAGGACGAGCAGTACTTC. This chain joins TRBV15 and TRBJ2-7; D unclear. Germline loops: CDR1 LNHNV, CDR2 YYDKDF (reference sequence). The CDR3 contains 14 residues. Trimming removed 0 bases at V and 5 bases at J, with 11 bases between.

V gene TRBV20-1 combines with J gene TRBJ2-7; D gene unclear. This CDR3 is built from 11 residues. The V gene lost 3 bases and the J gene lost 2 bases, with 5 bases spanning the gap. Germline lookup yields CDR1 DFQATT and CDR2 SNEGSKA (reference sequence). CDR3 loop: CSARGTYEQYF. The CDR3 nucleotides read TGCAGTGCTAGGGGAACCTACGAGCAGTACTTC.

The chain combines TRBV11-1 with TRBJ1-2; 9 nucleotides agree with TRBD1. The CDR3 covers 19 residues. Trimming removed 2 bases from V and 7 bases from J; junction bases left unmatched: 20. The germline V gene encodes CDR1 SGHAT and CDR2 FQDESV (reference sequence). The CDR3 here is CASSLIGGTGSSQRGGYTF. CDR3 DNA: TGTGCCAGCAGCTTAATAGGTGGGACAGGGTCTTCTCAGCGTGGTGGCTACACCTTC.

The J gene is TRBJ1-6, the V gene TRBV2, with TRBD1 as a possible D gene (5 bases). V lost 6 bases, J lost 5 bases, and 14 bases lay in between. Germline V gene lookup returns CDR1 SNHLY and CDR2 FYNNEI. The CDR3 spans 15 residues. CDR3 coding DNA: TGTGCCAGCAGGCGGACGGGGCTCGATAATTCACCCCTCCACTTT. It encodes CASRRTGLDNSPLHF.

CDR3 residues: CASSIQETQYF. The CDR3 DNA reads as TGTGCCAGTAGTATCCAAGAGACCCAGTACTTC. The genes are TRBV19 and TRBJ2-5, with D uncertain. This CDR3 has 11 residues. V shed 3 bases and J shed 1 base, with 0 bases lying between them. CDR1 and CDR2 (germline): LNHDA, SQIVND (reference sequence).

J is TRBJ2-3 and V is TRBV7-8, with 9 nucleotides matching TRBD1. CDR1 SGHVS and CDR2 FQNEAQ come from the germline V gene. CDR3 length: 15 amino acids. The junction had 3 bases not matched to a gene; V was cut back by 4 bases and J by 1 base. The CDR3 DNA reads TGTGCCAGCAGCTCACAGGGGGCTGGCACAGATACGCAGTATTTT. Translation gives CASSSQGAGTDTQYF. Full variable domain (remainder filled in from reference TRBV7-8 and TRBJ2-3): GAGVSQSPRYKVAKRGQDVALRCDPISGHVSLFWYQQALGQGPEFLTYFQNEAQLDKSGLPSDRFFAERPEGSVSTLKIQRTQQEDSAVYLCASSSQGAGTDTQYFGPGTRLTVL.

This clonotype appeared a few times. The CDR3 nucleotides read TGCGCCAGCAGCCCGCTGTACAGGGTTGGAGATACGCAGTATTTT. Translating gives CASSPLYRVGDTQYF. The chain employs TRBV4-3 and TRBJ2-3; D is possibly TRBD1 (6 bases). Germline lookup yields CDR1 LGHNA and CDR2 YSLEER. Trimming pared 4 bases from V and 5 bases from J, leaving 16 bases between. This CDR3 is built from 15 residues.

This clonotype was seen a few times. This chain uses TRBV7-6 with TRBJ2-7; 11 nucleotides align to TRBD1. This CDR3 region has 15 residues. The V segment lost 2 bases and the J segment 5 bases; nucleotides outside the gene matches: 5. Germline CDR1 reads SGHVS; CDR2 reads FNYEAQ. In DNA, the CDR3 is TGTGCCAGCAGCTTAAGGACAGGGGGCAGGGACGAGCAGTACTTC. Translated, it gives CASSLRTGGRDEQYF.

On this clonotype: The CDR3 does not close with the conserved phenylalanine or tryptophan, likely indicating a read error. V gene TRBV15 combines with J gene TRBJ2-1; no clear D gene. This CDR3 has 14 amino acids. Germline values: CDR1 LNHNV, CDR2 YYDKDF (reference sequence). Trimming cost V 7 bases and J 3 bases, with 13 bases left between them. CDR3 in amino acids: CATKQSDNYNEQFL. The CDR3 DNA sequence: TGTGCCACCAAGCAAAGTGACAACTACAATGAGCAGTTCCTC.

This clonotype showed up just a few times. This chain links TRBV10-3 with TRBJ2-2; possibly TRBD2 for D (7 bases). Germline lookup yields CDR1 ENHRY and CDR2 SYGVKD. Deletions cut 3 bases from V and 0 bases from J, with 17 bases between. The CDR3 totals 18 residues. CDR3 loop: CAISDAGAEFANTGELFF. The CDR3 DNA reads TGTGCCATCAGTGATGCGGGGGCCGAGTTCGCGAACACCGGGGAGCTGTTTTTT.

This clonotype came up a few times. The chain couples TRBV29-1 to TRBJ1-2; 11 bases match TRBD1. The trim removed 6 bases at V and 7 bases at J, leaving 13 bases unmatched. Germline-derived CDR1 and CDR2 are SQVTM and ANQGSEA. The CDR3 is made up of 15 amino acids. CDR3 sequence reads: CSVDEGQGARGGYTF. CDR3 coding DNA: TGCAGCGTCGACGAAGGACAGGGGGCGCGAGGTGGCTACACCTTC.